The clone carrying this T cell receptor (beta chain) was counted ten times or more. Its antigen is still unknown. Assay: immunoSEQ multiplex PCR; the TCRdb copy retains only in-frame clones and omits some. The sample carries around 350,000 clones, around four fifths recorded once. The data belong to a study of shared clonotypes between healthy human individuals. Study background: The study used three CD4 naive, three CD4 memory, two CD8 naive and one CD8 memory plate per donor. Study-wide points: The study generally estimated greater richness for naive than memory subsets. Lower generation probabilities were found for non-shared clonotypes than for those shared by all four donors.

The TCR was taken from a man aged 25-40 years in good health. Sequencing was done on a sample of memory CD4+ T cells sorted from blood. As for subset: CD45RA-negative fraction.

Here the CDR3 DNA reads TGTGCCAGCAGTTGGCGGGGTAACACTGAAGCTTTCTTT. This translates into CASSWRGNTEAFF. The chain joins TRBV6-6 to TRBJ1-1; D unresolved. Deletions cut 4 bases from V and 2 bases from J, with 8 bases between. CDR1 and CDR2 (germline): MNHNY, SVGAGI (reference sequence). This CDR3 comprises 13 residues.